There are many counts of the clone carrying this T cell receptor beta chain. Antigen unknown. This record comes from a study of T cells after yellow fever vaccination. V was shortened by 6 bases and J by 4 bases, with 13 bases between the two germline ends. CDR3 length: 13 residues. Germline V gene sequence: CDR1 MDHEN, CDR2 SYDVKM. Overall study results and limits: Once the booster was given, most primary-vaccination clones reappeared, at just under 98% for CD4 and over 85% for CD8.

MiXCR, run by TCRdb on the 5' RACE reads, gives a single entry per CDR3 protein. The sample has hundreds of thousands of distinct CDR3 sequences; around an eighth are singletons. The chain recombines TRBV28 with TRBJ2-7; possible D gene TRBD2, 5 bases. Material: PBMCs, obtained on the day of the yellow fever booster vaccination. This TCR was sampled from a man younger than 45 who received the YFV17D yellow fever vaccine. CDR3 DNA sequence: TGTGCCAGCAGGCAAATCAGGAGGTACGAGCAGTACTTC. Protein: CASRQIRRYEQYF.